These 23 T cell receptor beta chains were sequenced from one sample in a study of monozygotic twins with inflammatory bowel disease. Using the 5' RACE reads, TCRdb records one entry per CDR3 protein without DNA. The data include about 210,000 distinct CDR3 sequences; the top ten clones carry less than 2%. Sequencing was performed on blood. The receptors shown here come from a human donor with ulcerative colitis or Crohn's disease, or a healthy co-twin of an affected twin (not recorded which).

V gene TRBV12-3 or TRBV12-4 combines with J gene TRBJ2-6; TCRdb's D call, TRBD1, is unchecked because there is no DNA. There are 19 residues in the CDR3. The CDR3 sequence is CASSLNFGQTPSGANVLTF.

This rearrangement joins TRBV12-3 or TRBV12-4 to TRBJ1-6; TCRdb's D call, TRBD1, is unchecked because there is no DNA. The CDR3 sequence is 15 residues long. CDR3 sequence: CASSPTGESNSPLHF.

The chain employs TRBV5-4 and TRBJ1-2; the D call of TRBD1 rests on TCRdb alone, since no DNA is present to check it. Germline V gives CDR1 SGHNT, CDR2 YYREEE (reference sequence). The CDR3 loop spans 17 amino acids. CDR3 protein: CASSSLQGIVANYGHTF.

The J gene is TRBJ2-1, the V gene TRBV21-1; TCRdb's D call, TRBD1, is unchecked because there is no DNA. TRBV21-1 counts as a pseudogene. The CDR3 is 14 amino acids. This CDR3 reads CASSFPARSNEQFF.

The rearrangement links TRBV5-1 to TRBJ2-7; TCRdb lists TRBD2, though no DNA is available to test this call. This CDR3 contains 16 residues. Germline lookup yields CDR1 SGHRS and CDR2 YFSETQ. The CDR3 loop is CASSRTSGGPSYEQYF.

The CDR3: CATQGPGELFF. The rearrangement uses TRBV7-2 and TRBJ2-2; TCRdb names TRBD1, which stays unverified in the absence of DNA. There are 11 residues in the CDR3. The germline CDR1 and CDR2 sequences are SGHTA and FQGNSA. Full variable domain (missing parts from reference TRBV7-2 and TRBJ2-2): GAGVSQSPSNKVTEKGKDVELRCDPISGHTALYWYRQSLGQGLEFLIYFQGNSAPDKSGLPSDRFSAERTGGSVSTLTIQRTQQEDSAVYLCATQGPGELFFGEGSRLTVL.

V and J are TRBV5-1 and TRBJ1-3; the D call from TCRdb, TRBD1, cannot be confirmed without DNA. Germline CDR1 and CDR2: SGHRS and YFSETQ. The CDR3 contains 16 residues. CDR3: CASSFTGTGNGNTIYF.

The V gene is TRBV5-1, the J gene TRBJ2-3; absent DNA, TCRdb's TRBD1 call cannot be checked. CDR3 length equals 15 residues. Germline-derived CDR1 and CDR2 are SGHRS and YFSETQ. This chain's CDR3 is CASSLIRETTDTQYF.

V and J are TRBV27 and TRBJ2-3. The CDR3 has 14 amino acids. Germline V lookup: CDR1 MNHEY, CDR2 SMNVEV (reference sequence). CDR3 residues: CASSFNHLADTQYF.

The chain has TRBV5-1 and TRBJ2-7. From germline, CDR1 is SGHRS and CDR2 YFSETQ. This CDR3 spans 14 amino acids. CDR3 sequence: CASTVDRADYEQYF.

CDR3 region: CASSFTTGGISPLHF. This chain links TRBV12-3 or TRBV12-4 with TRBJ1-6; TCRdb reports TRBD1, a call that lacks DNA to check it against. The CDR3 runs 15 residues.

The chain combines TRBV3-1 with TRBJ1-1; with no DNA, the TCRdb D assignment of TRBD1 cannot be verified. Germline V gene lookup returns CDR1 LGHDT and CDR2 YNNKEL (reference sequence). The CDR3 has 15 residues. CDR3 in amino acids: CASSPGGSYGTEAFF.

The gene calls are TRBV5-1 and TRBJ2-1. The CDR3 is 16 amino acids. In germline, CDR1 is SGHRS, CDR2 YFSETQ. The CDR3 loop reads CASSLVARSSYNEQFF.

V is TRBV12-3 or TRBV12-4 and J is TRBJ2-1; TCRdb outputs TRBD2, but without DNA this stays unchecked. The CDR3 covers 15 residues. Here the CDR3 reads CASSFILAADNEQFF.

This chain joins TRBV7-2 and TRBJ2-3; TCRdb gives TRBD2 as the D gene, but with no DNA this cannot be confirmed. Germline V CDR1 and CDR2: SGHTA, FQGNSA. CDR3 length: 17 residues. The CDR3 protein is CASSTRLAGDRTDTQYF.

This CDR3 is CASSPWAENTEAFF. V is TRBV18 and J is TRBJ1-1. The CDR3 extends over 14 amino acids. Germline V gene data show CDR1 as KGHSH and CDR2 as LQKENI.

The rearrangement uses TRBV14 and TRBJ1-2. The germline V gene has CDR1 SGHDN and CDR2 FVKESK. The CDR3 has 13 amino acids. The CDR3 sequence: CASSHRNFYGYTF.

The rearrangement uses TRBV6-1 and TRBJ2-5; TCRdb returns TRBD2, unconfirmable since there is no DNA. Germline V gene data show CDR1 as MNHNS and CDR2 as SASEGT. This CDR3 spans 15 amino acids. CDR3: CASSEAVAVPETQYF.

The chain carries TRBV6-1 and TRBJ2-7; the TRBD1 assignment by TCRdb is unverifiable without DNA. The CDR3 spans 13 residues. Germline lookup yields CDR1 MNHNS and CDR2 SASEGT. CDR3 in amino acids: CASSTGQSYEQYF.

The gene calls are TRBV9 and TRBJ2-3; the TRBD2 assignment by TCRdb is unverifiable without DNA. The CDR3 is made up of 16 amino acids. Germline V gene sequence: CDR1 SGDLS, CDR2 YYNGEE. The CDR3 is CASSVEPAGITDTQYF.

The V call is TRBV9, the J call TRBJ1-6. The CDR3 runs to 14 residues. Germline-derived CDR1 and CDR2 are SGDLS and YYNGEE. The CDR3 loop is CASSVVAVNSPLHF.

The V and J genes are TRBV5-1 and TRBJ2-1; TCRdb reports TRBD1, a call that lacks DNA to check it against. The V gene's germline CDR1 is SGHRS and CDR2 YFSETQ. This CDR3 comprises 16 residues. The CDR3: CASSLGTGAAYNEQFF. Combining the CDR3 with reference TRBV5-1 and TRBJ2-1 gives the whole variable domain KAGVTQTPRYLIKTRGQQVTLSCSPISGHRSVSWYQQTPGQGLQFLFEYFSETQRNKGNFPGRFSGRQFSNSRSEMNVSTLELGDSALYLCASSLGTGAAYNEQFFGPGTRLTVL.

J is TRBJ2-7 and V is TRBV20-1; TCRdb calls TRBD2, which cannot be checked without DNA. The CDR3 is 14 residues long. Looked up from germline, CDR1 is DFQATT and CDR2 is SNEGSKA (reference sequence). This CDR3 reads CSASSGGFSYEQYF.